This TCR beta chain was recovered during a study of monozygotic twins with inflammatory bowel disease. Total RNA input per TCR library was about 3.5 ug. From the 5' RACE reads, TCRdb lists one entry per CDR3 protein and no DNA. In all, the sample yields 95,000 to 110,000 distinct CDR3 sequences. Staff drew a roughly 2.5 ml blood sample from each donor. Worth noting for this clonotype: The antigen is not known.

Study results and caveats: A lone strong IBD-associated signal or clonotype found no support. Versus healthy twins, IBD patients showed fewer clonotypes shared with others, especially with disease activity.

This clonotype was obtained from a human donor with ulcerative colitis or Crohn's disease, or a healthy co-twin of an affected twin (not recorded which). The sample consisted of blood.

The CDR3 loop reads CSVTAGVNTEAFF. This rearrangement joins TRBV29-1 to TRBJ1-1; TCRdb outputs TRBD1, but without DNA this stays unchecked. This CDR3 is 13 amino acids long. Germline V lookup: CDR1 SQVTM, CDR2 ANQGSEA.